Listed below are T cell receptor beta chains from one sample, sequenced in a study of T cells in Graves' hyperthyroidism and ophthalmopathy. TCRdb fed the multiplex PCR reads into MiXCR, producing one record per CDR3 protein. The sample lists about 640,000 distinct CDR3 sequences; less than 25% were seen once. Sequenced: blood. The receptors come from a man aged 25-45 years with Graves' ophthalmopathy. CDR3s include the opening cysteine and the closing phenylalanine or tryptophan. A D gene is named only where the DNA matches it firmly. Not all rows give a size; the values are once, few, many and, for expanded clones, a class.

TGTGCCAGCAGCACGGACGGGAACACTGAAGCTTTCTTT	CASSTDGNTEAFF	many	TRBJ1-1	NA	TRBV7-9
TGTGCCAGCAGCTTAGTACAGCGGGAGCAGTATTTT	CASSLVQREQYF	many	TRBJ2-3	TRBD2	TRBV7-9
TGTGCCAGCAGTAAAGCGGGACTCCCAGGGTTCAATGAGCAGTTCTTC	CASSKAGLPGFNEQFF	NA	TRBJ2-1	TRBD2	TRBV27
TGTGCCAGCAGCTTGTTCTGGGAATGGACTGAAGCTTTCTTT	CASSLFWEWTEAFF	NA	TRBJ1-1	NA	TRBV5-5
TGTGCCACCAGCAGAAAAGGGACAGGGGGCCACGAGCAGTACTTC	CATSRKGTGGHEQYF	few	TRBJ2-7	TRBD1	TRBV15
TGTGCCAGTGGGGCCCCGGGACATATGAAAGCTTTCTTT	CASGAPGHMKAFF	NA	TRBJ1-1	NA	TRBV19
TGTGCCAGCAGTATACTAGCGGGAGGCAATGAGCAGTTCTTC	CASSILAGGNEQFF	NA	TRBJ2-1	TRBD2	TRBV28
TGTGCCAGCAGCTGGTCCGGGACTAGCGGGAACAGCTTATACGAGCAGTACTTC	CASSWSGTSGNSLYEQYF	NA	TRBJ2-7	TRBD2	TRBV6-4
TGTGCCATCAGGGACACCTTAGCGGAGAGCTCCTACAATGAGCAGTTCTTC	CAIRDTLAESSYNEQFF	few	TRBJ2-1	NA	TRBV10-3
TGTGCCAGCAGTTTAGAGACTAGCGGGAGGAGGTCCTACGAGCAGTACTTC	CASSLETSGRRSYEQYF	NA	TRBJ2-7	TRBD2	TRBV28
TGTGCCAGCAGCCACCTCAGGGGGGTGAGTGAAAAACTGTTTTTT	CASSHLRGVSEKLFF	NA	TRBJ1-4	TRBD1	TRBV3-1
TGCGCCAGCAGCTCGTCTAGCGGGAGAAGGGAGACCCAGTACTTC	CASSSSSGRRETQYF	NA	TRBJ2-5	TRBD2	TRBV5-1
TGTGCCAGCAGCTTGGGACTAGCGGGAGTCCGGTACCAAGAGACCCAGTACTTC	CASSLGLAGVRYQETQYF	NA	TRBJ2-5	TRBD2	TRBV5-4
TGTGCCAGTACAATCCAGGGCAACGGAGGCTACGAGCAGTACTTC	CASTIQGNGGYEQYF	NA	TRBJ2-7	NA	TRBV19
TGTGCCTGGAGTGTACCTCGGCTATCCTACGAGCAGTACTTC	CAWSVPRLSYEQYF	NA	TRBJ2-7	NA	TRBV30
TGTGCCAGCAGCCGGACTAGCGGGTCCTACTCTGGGGCCAACGTCCTGACTTTC	CASSRTSGSYSGANVLTF	NA	TRBJ2-6	TRBD2	TRBV28
TGCGCCAGCAGCCGCGGAGGGGCGGGAACCTACAATGAGCAGTTCTTC	CASSRGGAGTYNEQFF	NA	TRBJ2-1	NA	TRBV5-1
TGTGCCAGCGTTCATACTAGCGGGACGGCCGGGGAGCTGTTTTTT	CASVHTSGTAGELFF	many	TRBJ2-2	TRBD2	TRBV3-1
TGTGCCAGCGGGGTTTGGGGGACTAGCGGGTACGAGCAGTACTTC	CASGVWGTSGYEQYF	few	TRBJ2-7	TRBD2	TRBV6-1
TGTGCCAGCAAATCAGTGGATTCACCCCTCCACTTT	CASKSVDSPLHF	NA	TRBJ1-6	NA	TRBV3-1
TGTGCCAGCACAGGACTAGCGGGAGTTGATGAGCAGTTCTTC	CASTGLAGVDEQFF	NA	TRBJ2-1	TRBD2	TRBV7-9
TGTGCTAGTGGTTTGGTCTCCCGAATGGGTCCCAATGAGCAGTTCTTC	CASGLVSRMGPNEQFF	NA	TRBJ2-1	NA	TRBV12-5
TGCAGTGCTAGTAAACAGGTCAACCTTAACTATGGCTACACCTTC	CSASKQVNLNYGYTF	few	TRBJ1-2	NA	TRBV20-1
TGCAGTGCTTCCGACTCGAACACCGGGGAGCTGTTTTTT	CSASDSNTGELFF	NA	TRBJ2-2	NA	TRBV20-1
TGTGCCAGCAGAGCGGGAGTGGCTGAGCAGTTCTTC	CASRAGVAEQFF	few	TRBJ2-1	TRBD2	TRBV12-3/TRBV12-4
TGTGCCATCCGCGAGGGGGGAGGGGATGAGCAGTTCTTC	CAIREGGGDEQFF	once	TRBJ2-1	NA	TRBV6-2/TRBV6-3
TGTGCCAGCAGGGGACAGGGGAAAGCTTTCTTT	CASRGQGKAFF	many	TRBJ1-1	TRBD1	TRBV28
TGTGCCAGCAGGGGACCCGGGACCCCGAGGGAGCAGTACTTC	CASRGPGTPREQYF	NA	TRBJ2-7	NA	TRBV27
TGTGCCAGCAGAACCGAAGGGGGAGGTGTGGAGCAGTACTTC	CASRTEGGGVEQYF	NA	TRBJ2-7	NA	TRBV2
TGCGCCAGCAGCCTTCGAGAGGGGATTTACACCGGGGAGCTGTTTTTT	CASSLREGIYTGELFF	NA	TRBJ2-2	NA	TRBV4-3
TGCGCCAGCAGCCAAGATTCCAGCGGGAGCTTCCGCGAGCAGTACTTC	CASSQDSSGSFREQYF	few	TRBJ2-7	TRBD2	TRBV4-1
TGTGCCAGCAGCTTAACGGCTAGCGGGAGGGAAGTCTACGAGCAGTACTTC	CASSLTASGREVYEQYF	NA	TRBJ2-7	TRBD2	TRBV7-2
TGTGCCAGCAGCCAAAGGGAGCTAGCGACCTACAATGAGCAGTTCTTC	CASSQRELATYNEQFF	many	TRBJ2-1	NA	TRBV3-1
TGCGCCAGCAGGAAAGAGCAAGAGACCCAGTACTTC	CASRKEQETQYF	few	TRBJ2-5	NA	TRBV5-1
TGTGCCAGCCGATCAGGGGAACGAGACACCGGGGAGCTGTTTTTT	CASRSGERDTGELFF	NA	TRBJ2-2	NA	TRBV19
TGCAGTGCTAGAGTTCGCGGGAGGCTGGGCGAGCAGTACTTC	CSARVRGRLGEQYF	NA	TRBJ2-7	TRBD2	TRBV20-1